This record looks at one T cell receptor (beta chain) sequence and its context. This clone occurred many times. Its antigen is currently not known. Base qualities are not at hand, and no much larger clone is one base apart. The immunoSEQ Assay, a bias-controlled multiplex PCR, was used to amplify TCRbeta CDR3 regions from genomic DNA. Under the source paper's analysis protocol: The number of nucleated cells in each sample was estimated from the amplification of reference gene primers within the assay. Sequence reads were collapsed and filtered to measure the absolute abundance of every unique TCRbeta CDR3 rearrangement. For each sample, productive Simpson clonality was calculated as the square root of Simpson's diversity index over productive rearrangements. TCRdb holds this immuneACCESS table with in-frame rearrangements only. Some clones are missing; in checked studies, unresolved V genes explain under half, and the rest has no known cause. That table is the source of V, J and clone size, and D and trimming were worked out from the DNA. The sample includes about 89,000 clones, with 75% to 85% observed a single time. The ten top clones hold roughly 21% of the sample.

The collaborating institutions used their own protocols to collect whole blood in K2EDTA tubes. For TCRbeta analysis, collaborators shipped samples as frozen whole blood, isolated PBMCs, or DNA extracted from either of those sample types. The data derive from a study of blood T cell repertoires in COVID-19 (dated by TCRdb to 2018 to 2021). Background for the entire study: The collaborator samples originated in the United States, Italy and Spain and spanned the acute and convalescent phases of COVID-19. The repertoires were made available in a free public database intended to serve as a resource for research on the immune response to SARS-CoV-2. The prospective study material was composed of cDNA or gDNA derived from T cells, B-cell-depleted T cells, or PBMCs. Deeply sampled blood TCRbeta repertoires from subjects exposed to, actively infected with, or recovered from COVID-19 were included in the dataset. Where available, HLA class I and class II types were obtained from metadata supplied by the sample provider rather than from assay-based typing. A de-identified subject ID, COVID-19 status, age in years and sex were almost always included in the sample metadata. Samples were obtained from the ongoing ImmuneRACE study (first 160 participants) and from approximately 1,200 subjects provided by 6 global collaborators. Results and caveats for the whole study, not just this receptor: The amount of clinical and demographic metadata varied by source and participant and was provided uncurated.

Reading from cysteine to phenylalanine, the CDR3 counts 15 amino acids. Of all the DNA, just the CDR3 is kept, 45 bases in frame from base 1. CDR1 and CDR2 were assigned from the germline V gene as LGHNA and YNFKEQ. A distance of 14 bases separates the germline ends of V and J, which lose 1 base and 6 bases respectively. Source material: peripheral blood. The TCR originated in a woman aged 80 or older with acute or convalescent COVID-19. The rearrangement combines TRBV4-2 with TRBJ2-3; perhaps TRBD2 is the D gene, with 6 bases matching. At the DNA level, the sequence is TGTGCCAGCAGCCAAGTTCCTAGCGTAGGGGATACGCAGTATTTT. Its protein reads: CASSQVPSVGDTQYF.